This T cell receptor (beta chain) was sequenced in a study of T cell responses to AZD1222 COVID-19 vaccine. This CDR3 is 12 amino acids long. V lost 6 bases and J 4 bases, leaving 9 bases between the germline ends. TCRdb's copy holds only in-frame clones and misses some; the assay was immunoSEQ multiplex PCR. The table has fewer than 200,000 clones, approximately 92% seen once. Sequencing was performed on peripheral blood, taken on day 0 of AZD1222 vaccination. The chain is built from TRBV12-3 or TRBV12-4 and TRBJ1-2; no clear D gene. This clonotype was sampled from an adult in good health. CDR3 sequence reads: CASSGRIYGYTF. CDR3 coding DNA: TGTGCCAGCAGCGGACGTATCTATGGCTACACCTTC.